The sequence of this T cell receptor (beta chain) was determined in a study of blood T cell repertoires in COVID-19. Background on the study: Italy, Spain and the United States were the sources of the convalescent and acute COVID-19 samples. PBMCs, B-cell-depleted T cells, or T cells provided the cDNA or gDNA that made up the material.

Per the authors' pipeline: Amplification of reference gene primers was used by the study to estimate nucleated cell counts. Some clones are missing from TCRdb's copy, which holds only in-frame ones; the method was immunoSEQ multiplex PCR. D and trimming were read from the DNA, whereas the V and J calls and clone size are those reported in that table. The sample yields 120,000 or so clones, approximately 83% seen once. V was pared by 1 base and J by 3 bases, with 4 bases of the junction left unmatched. Germline V gene data show CDR1 as SGHRS and CDR2 as YFSETQ. This CDR3 is built from 15 residues. This receptor was obtained from a man older than 75 with active or convalescent COVID-19. The sequenced material came from peripheral blood. The rearrangement joins TRBV5-1 to TRBJ2-1; 7 bases line up with TRBD2. CDR3 amino acids: CASSLPGGFYNEQFF. In DNA form, the CDR3 reads TGCGCCAGCAGCTTGCCGGGGGGATTCTACAATGAGCAGTTCTTC.